The sequence of this TCR beta chain was determined in a study of tumor-infiltrating lymphocytes in oesophageal squamous cell carcinoma. Germline CDR1 LGHNT, CDR2 FRNRAP. The CDR3 extends over 12 amino acids. V lost 1 base and J 8 bases, leaving 8 bases between the germline ends. Each CDR3 protein is one row after TCRdb ran MiXCR on the PCR reads. The sample records approximately 20,000 distinct CDR3 sequences, roughly 41% being singletons. The sequenced sample was esophageal tumor tissue. This sequence was found in a male donor with esophageal squamous cell carcinoma. The rearrangement joins TRBV12-5 to TRBJ1-1; D is perhaps TRBD1 (5 bases). The CDR3 DNA sequence: TGTGCTAGTGGTTTGGGGGGCGGCGAAGCTTTCTTT. It is translated as CASGLGGGEAFF.